The clone carrying this T cell receptor (beta chain) was seen only a few times. Antigen: not known. Trimming left V 4 bases short and J 3 bases short, with 16 bases between. The germline V gene has CDR1 LNHNV and CDR2 YYDKDF (reference sequence). This CDR3 is built from 15 residues. Assembly of TCR beta libraries relied on iRepertoire HTBI primers together with Arm-PCR of CDR3 regions. TCRdb fed the multiplex PCR reads into MiXCR, producing one record per CDR3 protein. The sample lists some 370,000 distinct CDR3 sequences; about a fifth were seen once. The time point is: persistent/refractory GD, antithyroid drugs over 5 years with positive TRAb. PBMC-extracted RNA yielded the TCR library. These data are taken from a study of regulatory T cells in long-lasting Graves disease. Study-wide results and caveats: Persistent Graves' patients possessed reduced TCR diversity relative to recently diagnosed ones.

The source is a female donor with Graves disease. The chain links TRBV15 to TRBJ2-7; D remains ambiguous. Material: peripheral blood mononuclear cells (PBMCs), obtained when the disease was refractory, from a patient treated with antithyroid drugs. The CDR3 reads CATSNSWGKIYEQYF. DNA of the CDR3: TGTGCCACCAGCAACAGCTGGGGAAAGATCTACGAGCAGTACTTC.